Below, 24 T cell receptor beta chains from the same sample are listed, as sequenced in a study of T cells after posttransplantation cyclophosphamide. Profiled with immunoSEQ multiplex PCR; TCRdb holds only in-frame clones, not every one. The data show over 3,000 clones, roughly three quarters seen once. Treatment was busulfan-fludarabine conditioning, a marrow graft, and cyclophosphamide on days +3 and +4. Sample: CD8+ T cells sorted from PBMCs, taken more than 1,000 days after allogeneic stem cell transplant with posttransplant cyclophosphamide. The receptors derive from a female patient in her forties who received an allogeneic stem cell transplant from a related donor, was CMV-positive, and had no GVHD. Some T cells here may be from the graft donor.

The chain is built from TRBV7-2 and TRBJ2-7; 10 bases agree with TRBD2. The CDR3 spans 16 residues. Germline CDR1 SGHTA, CDR2 FQGNSA. J gave up 2 bases and V 1 base, and 5 bases lay outside the gene matches. This chain's CDR3 is CASSLVLGTSAYEQYF. CDR3 nucleotides: TGTGCCAGCAGCTTAGTTCTGGGGACTAGCGCCTACGAGCAGTACTTC.

Worth noting for this clone: Other DNA sequences in the same sample also yield this CDR3. The chain recombines TRBV9 with TRBJ2-7; possible D gene TRBD1, 6 bases. Trimming removed 4 bases at V and 4 bases at J, with 18 bases between. Germline V gives CDR1 SGDLS, CDR2 YYNGEE. The CDR3 length is 15 residues. DNA for the CDR3: TGTGCCAGCAGCTTCGAGCAGGGGACGGCATACGAGCAGTACTTC. Its protein product is CASSFEQGTAYEQYF.

The rearrangement joins TRBV2 to TRBJ2-5; TRBD1 matches at 9 bases. CDR1 is SNHLY and CDR2 is FYNNEI in the germline V gene. Losses at the gene ends were 1 base for V and 1 base for J; bases not matched to a gene: 13. The CDR3 runs to 19 residues. The CDR3 bases are TGTGCCAGCAGTGAAGGTTCAGGACAGGGGTCCTCTCGCCAAGAGACCCAGTACTTC. It codes for CASSEGSGQGSSRQETQYF.

This clone was observed once. The rearrangement uses TRBV28 and TRBJ1-2; D may be TRBD1 (6 bases). CDR1 and CDR2 (germline): MDHEN, SYDVKM. V was pared by 5 bases and J by 7 bases, with 14 bases between. The CDR3 covers 13 residues. DNA of the CDR3: TGTGCCAGCAGTGGCGAGGGGGACATTGGCTACACCTTC. Translation: CASSGEGDIGYTF.

The chain uses TRBV9 and TRBJ2-5, with 9 bases matching TRBD2. The J call is in doubt because the DNA end fits TRBJ2-7 better. Germline CDR1 is SGDLS and CDR2 is YYNGEE. This CDR3 is built from 14 residues. The CDR3 spells CASSVASGDYEQYF. In DNA form, the CDR3 reads TGTGCCAGCAGCGTCGCTAGCGGGGATTACGAGCAGTACTTC.

As for this clone: The sample contains more than one DNA sequence encoding this CDR3. This sequence joins TRBV9 and TRBJ2-7; 9 bases are a match to TRBD1. This CDR3 is 15 amino acids long. V lost 8 bases to trimming and J lost 2 bases; unmatched junction nucleotides: 11. Germline V gene data show CDR1 as SGDLS and CDR2 as YYNGEE. CDR3 protein: CASSFGQGTAYEQYF. The CDR3 DNA reads as TGTGCCAGTAGTTTCGGACAGGGGACGGCCTACGAGCAGTACTTC.

In its sample, this clone was seen once. The V gene is TRBV19, the J gene TRBJ2-7; 7 bases are shared with TRBD1. The germline V gene has CDR1 LNHDA and CDR2 SQIVND (reference sequence). This CDR3 is 14 amino acids long. The V segment lost 5 bases and the J segment 2 bases; nucleotides outside the gene matches: 6. In DNA, the CDR3 is TGTGCCAGTAGTCCTCGGGACAGCACCTACGAGCAGTACTTC. It translates to CASSPRDSTYEQYF.

This clone has a handful of counts. This chain connects TRBV28 to TRBJ1-3, with D possibly matching TRBD1 (5 bases). Deletions cut 3 bases from V and 0 bases from J, with 9 bases between. The CDR3 spans 15 residues. CDR1 and CDR2 from the germline V gene are MDHEN and SYDVKM. The CDR3 sequence: CASSLGLNSGNTIYF. CDR3 nucleotides: TGTGCCAGCAGTTTGGGGCTGAACTCTGGAAACACCATATATTTT.

This chain uses TRBV5-6 with TRBJ2-7, with TRBD1 as a possible D gene (7 bases). Germline CDR1 SGHDT, CDR2 YYEEEE. The V gene lost 3 bases and the J gene lost 3 bases, with 16 bases spanning the gap. The CDR3 contains 15 residues. Here the CDR3 reads CASSSVTGTRYEQYF. The CDR3 bases are TGTGCCAGCAGCTCCGTGACAGGGACTCGCTACGAGCAGTACTTC.

This sequence joins TRBV29-1 and TRBJ2-1; D perhaps matches TRBD2 (5 bases). Germline V gene data show CDR1 as SQVTM and CDR2 as ANQGSEA. The CDR3 has 13 amino acids. Trimming removed 8 bases at V and 0 bases at J, with 11 bases between. CDR3 coding DNA: TGCAGCTCCGGGATTAGCTCCTACAATGAGCAGTTCTTC. It is translated as CSSGISSYNEQFF.

The V call is TRBV7-7, the J call TRBJ2-2; maybe TRBD1 (6 bases). Germline V gene sequence: CDR1 SSHAT, CDR2 FNYEAQ (reference sequence). V was pared by 2 bases and J by 7 bases, with 14 bases between. CDR3 length equals 15 residues. The CDR3 nucleotides are TGTGCCAGCAGCTTATCGCAGGGGCCGAGCGGGGAGCTGTTTTTT. This encodes CASSLSQGPSGELFF. The variable domain in full, completed from reference TRBV7-7 and TRBJ2-2, reads GAGVSQSPRYKVTKRGQDVTLRCDPISSHATLYWYQQALGQGPEFLTYFNYEAQPDKSGLPSDRFSAERPEGSISTLTIQRTEQRDSAMYRCASSLSQGPSGELFFGEGSRLTVL.

V and J are TRBV2 and TRBJ1-6, with D perhaps matching TRBD1 (5 bases). Trimming took 10 bases from V and 12 from J, leaving 16 bases between them. The CDR3 length is 12 residues. Germline V CDR1 and CDR2: SNHLY, FYNNEI. The CDR3 loop reads CATKGTPLPLHF. The DNA of the CDR3 is TGTGCCACCAAAGGGACTCCTCTACCCCTCCACTTT.

J is TRBJ1-4 and V is TRBV6-6; tentative D call: TRBD1 (6 bases). CDR1 and CDR2 from the germline V gene are MNHNY and SVGAGI (reference sequence). V was shortened by 4 bases and J by 6 bases, with 18 bases between the two germline ends. The length of the CDR3 is 16 residues. CDR3 in DNA: TGTGCCAGCAGTTCGTCGGGGGAGGGGGTGGATGAAAAACTGTTTTTT. Encoded protein: CASSSSGEGVDEKLFF.

This clone occurred a few times. This CDR3 is also generated by other DNA sequences in the sample. The gene calls are TRBV9 and TRBJ2-7; 7 nucleotides line up with TRBD1. V dropped 8 bases and J dropped 2; count of bases not matched to a gene: 13. Germline loops: CDR1 SGDLS, CDR2 YYNGEE. CDR3 length equals 15 residues. CDR3 sequence reads: CASSFKQGTAYEQYF. The CDR3 DNA reads TGTGCCAGTAGTTTCAAACAGGGGACGGCCTACGAGCAGTACTTC.

The chain couples TRBV9 to TRBJ1-5; D gene ambiguous. Trimming cost V 4 bases and J 1 base, with 12 bases left between them. Germline CDR1 and CDR2: SGDLS and YYNGEE. The CDR3 sequence is 15 residues long. DNA for the CDR3: TGTGCCAGCAGCTCGGAGGGTTTGAGCAATCAGCCCCAGCATTTT. Translated: CASSSEGLSNQPQHF.

The chain employs TRBV28 and TRBJ1-1; 10 bases agree with TRBD1. CDR3 length: 18 residues. V was pared by 4 bases and J by 4 bases, with 15 bases of the junction left unmatched. CDR1 is MDHEN and CDR2 is SYDVKM in the germline V gene. DNA for the CDR3: TGTGCCAGCAGTTCCCCCTTGACAGGGGGCCCTCGTTCCACTGAAGCTTTCTTT. It yields the protein CASSSPLTGGPRSTEAFF.

The chain employs TRBV27 and TRBJ2-7; maybe TRBD1 (6 bases). Trimming stripped 8 bases from V and 0 bases from J, with 11 bases between. This CDR3 is 13 amino acids long. CDR1 MNHEY and CDR2 SMNVEV come from the germline V gene (reference sequence). CDR3 amino acids: CASGWTASYEQYF. CDR3 sequence (DNA): TGTGCCAGCGGATGGACAGCCTCCTACGAGCAGTACTTC.

The chain is built from TRBV10-1 and TRBJ1-1; TRBD1 aligns across 7 bases. The V gene end was trimmed by 7 bases and the J gene end by 4 bases; junction bases not matched to a gene: 21. This CDR3 is built from 18 residues. Germline V CDR1 and CDR2: WNHNN, SYGVQD (reference sequence). CDR3 DNA: TGCGCCAGCACCCCCCGGACAAGAGACAGGGAAGGAGTCACTGAAGCTTTCTTT. It is translated as CASTPRTRDREGVTEAFF.

The gene calls are TRBV4-1 and TRBJ1-1; D perhaps matches TRBD1 (5 bases). The V gene lost 4 bases and the J gene lost 1 base, with 10 bases spanning the gap. The germline CDR1 and CDR2 sequences are MGHRA and YSYEKL. CDR3 size: 14 residues. This chain's CDR3 is CASSPAGGNTEAFF. CDR3 sequence (DNA): TGCGCCAGCAGCCCAGCGGGGGGGAACACTGAAGCTTTCTTT.

The chain is built from TRBV7-2 and TRBJ1-1; the match to TRBD1 covers 7 bases. This CDR3 is 18 amino acids long. Germline V gene data show CDR1 as SGHTA and CDR2 as FQGNSA. V trimming: 2 bases; J trimming: 0 bases; junction bases outside the gene matches: 12. The CDR3 nucleotides read TGTGCCAGCAGCTTACCATTCCGGGACAGCGAGATGAACACTGAAGCTTTCTTT. Protein product: CASSLPFRDSEMNTEAFF.

CDR3 loop: CASSFSPYNEQFF. CDR3 bases: TGTGCCAGCAGTTTTTCCCCTTACAATGAGCAGTTCTTC. The genes are TRBV27 and TRBJ2-1; D gene unclear. Per germline, CDR1 MNHEY and CDR2 SMNVEV (reference sequence). CDR3 size: 13 residues. Trimming shortened V by 3 bases and J by 4 bases, and 7 bases separated the two germline ends.

On this clone itself: Other DNA sequences in the sample encode the same CDR3. The chain is built from TRBV9 and TRBJ2-7, with D uncertain. The germline V gene has CDR1 SGDLS and CDR2 YYNGEE. The CDR3 has 15 amino acids. The CDR3 region is CAICFKQKTAYEQYF. The CDR3 DNA reads TGTGCTATTTGTTTCAAACAGAAGACGGCATACGAGCAGTACTTC.

The chain recombines TRBV7-7 with TRBJ2-1, with TRBD1 identical over 9 bases. Trimming at V came to 5 bases and at J to 5 bases, leaving 7 bases not matched to a gene. Germline V gene data show CDR1 as SSHAT and CDR2 as FNYEAQ (reference sequence). The CDR3 runs to 15 residues. CDR3 sequence: CASSQDRGPNNEQFF. For the CDR3, the DNA is TGTGCCAGCAGCCAGGACAGGGGACCCAACAATGAGCAGTTCTTC.

This sequence joins TRBV6-1 and TRBJ2-5; 10 bases fit TRBD2. CDR3 length: 19 residues. Germline V CDR1 and CDR2: MNHNS, SASEGT. The junction had 16 bases not matched to a gene; V was cut back by 2 bases and J by 4 bases. CDR3 in amino acids: CASSEPRERGGLRGETQYF. CDR3 nucleotides: TGTGCCAGCAGTGAACCCCGGGAGCGGGGGGGCCTAAGAGGAGAGACCCAGTACTTC.